This entry lists 20 T cell receptor beta chains sequenced from one sample in a study of CD8+CD57+ T cells in acquired aplastic anemia. Genomic DNA served as template for TCR beta VDJ and CDR3 profiling. TCRdb fed the reads into MiXCR, producing one record per CDR3 protein. The sample includes about 420,000 distinct CDR3 sequences, roughly 64% seen only once; the top ten take 3% to 4.5%. Sequencing used sorted CD4+, CD8+, or CD8+CD57+ T cells (not recorded which) from PBMCs. The origin of the receptors is a human donor in good health, serving as a control.

The chain couples TRBV7-2 to TRBJ1-3; D is unclear. This CDR3 has 15 residues. Germline CDR1 and CDR2: SGHTA and FQGNSA. V lost 1 base and J lost 16, with 23 bases in between. CDR3 DNA sequence: TGTGCCAGCAGCTTAGAACCCGGCCTTGAAACCCCCAACTATTTT. Amino acids: CASSLEPGLETPNYF.

Worth noting for this clonotype: A read error may be the cause here, since a much bigger clone is one base away. This chain uses TRBV3-1 with TRBJ1-2, with D possibly TRBD1 on 6 matching bases. Germline CDR1 LGHDT, CDR2 YNNKEL (reference sequence). The V end lost 4 bases, the J end lost 4 bases, and 16 bases lay between the germline ends. This CDR3 is 15 amino acids long. This chain's CDR3 is CASSRGQGPGYGYTF. The CDR3, as DNA: TGTGCCAGCAGCCGAGGGCAGGGGCCGGGCTATGGCTACACCTTC.

This clonotype has just a few counts. The gene calls are TRBV7-6 and TRBJ2-3; D perhaps matches TRBD1 (7 bases). The CDR3 has 16 amino acids. Deletions cut 3 bases from V and 4 bases from J, with 17 bases between. Germline V gene lookup returns CDR1 SGHVS and CDR2 FNYEAQ. The CDR3 reads CASSLPPGGGADTQYF. CDR3 coding DNA: TGTGCCAGCAGCTTGCCCCCAGGAGGGGGCGCAGATACGCAGTATTTT.

The chain combines TRBV29-1 with TRBJ2-7, with unresolved D. CDR3 length equals 12 residues. Germline V CDR1 and CDR2: SQVTM, ANQGSEA. The V end lost 6 bases, the J end lost 2 bases, and 11 bases lay between the germline ends. The CDR3 DNA is TGCAGCGTAGGACGTATTGCCTACGAGCAGTACTTC. This codes for CSVGRIAYEQYF.

In DNA, the CDR3 is TGCAGCGTTGAGAAAGGGCTTAACACCGGGGAGCTGTTTTTT. Amino acids: CSVEKGLNTGELFF. This chain connects TRBV29-1 to TRBJ2-2, with D hard to call. The CDR3 runs to 14 residues. Germline V gene sequence: CDR1 SQVTM, CDR2 ANQGSEA. The ends were cut back, 3 bases at V and 2 bases at J, with 10 bases in the middle.

This sequence joins TRBV7-3 and TRBJ1-6; a possible D gene is TRBD1 (5 bases). Germline values: CDR1 SGHTA, CDR2 FQGTGA. V gave up 6 bases and J gave up 13 bases, with 19 bases separating them. CDR3 length: 14 amino acids. In DNA, the CDR3 is TGTGCCAGCAGTGCCGTCAGGGATACTAGCCCCCTCCACTTT. It translates to CASSAVRDTSPLHF.

The chain combines TRBV7-6 with TRBJ1-5; D perhaps matches TRBD1 (5 bases). V lost 6 bases and J 10 bases, leaving 28 bases between the germline ends. The CDR3 spans 17 residues. From germline, CDR1 is SGHVS and CDR2 FNYEAQ. The CDR3: CASRPTSGGMKRPPQHF. DNA of the CDR3: TGTGCCAGCAGGCCGACTAGCGGGGGAATGAAGAGACCCCCCCAGCATTTT.

The table lists this clonotype with many counts. The chain links TRBV6-6 to TRBJ1-6; D unresolved. The CDR3 is 18 amino acids. V lost 2 bases, J lost 10 bases, and 24 bases lay in between. The germline V gene encodes CDR1 MNHNY and CDR2 SVGAGI (reference sequence). The CDR3 DNA sequence: TGTGCCAGCAGTTACAATCTGCCGGCCTCTCACGACTACTCACCCCTCCACTTT. Residues: CASSYNLPASHDYSPLHF.

This clonotype was detected ten times or more. This chain joins TRBV10-3 and TRBJ1-3; D uncertain. Germline V gives CDR1 ENHRY, CDR2 SYGVKD. Between the trimmed V and J ends, which lost 10 bases and 4 bases, there was a span of 14 bases. This CDR3 has 13 residues. The CDR3 spells CASYLDVGNTIYF. The CDR3 DNA reads as TGTGCCAGCTACCTCGACGTCGGAAACACCATATATTTT.

The rearrangement joins TRBV7-6 to TRBJ1-1; 7 positions agree with TRBD1. CDR1 and CDR2 from the germline V gene are SGHVS and FNYEAQ. The CDR3 spans 14 residues. V was pared by 1 base and J by 8 bases, with 7 bases of the junction left unmatched. This chain's CDR3 is CASSLEQGFTEAFF. The CDR3 DNA reads TGTGCCAGCAGCTTAGAACAGGGGTTCACCGAAGCTTTCTTT.

V is TRBV14 and J is TRBJ2-7; no definite D call. Looked up from germline, CDR1 is SGHDN and CDR2 is FVKESK. The germline V and J ends were trimmed by 5 bases and 8 bases, with 22 bases remaining between them. The CDR3 has 15 residues. The CDR3 is CASSSKRVEETQQYF. The CDR3 nucleotides are TGTGCCAGCAGCTCGAAACGGGTGGAAGAGACCCAGCAGTACTTC.

There are many counts of this clonotype. The rearrangement joins TRBV18 to TRBJ1-2; 7 positions match TRBD1. This CDR3 has 13 residues. The junction had 3 bases not matched to a gene; V was cut back by 5 bases and J by 3 bases. The germline CDR1 and CDR2 sequences are KGHSH and LQKENI. CDR3 protein: CASSSDRDYGYTF. CDR3 nucleotide sequence: TGTGCCAGCTCAAGTGACAGGGACTATGGCTACACCTTC.

With regard to this clonotype: The junction departs from germline at one end; a sequencing error may be responsible. The chain has TRBV7-6 and TRBJ1-5; the match to TRBD1 covers 10 bases. The CDR3 contains 14 residues. Germline CDR1 reads SGHVS; CDR2 reads FNYEAQ. Written as DNA, the CDR3 is TGTGCCAGCAGCACGGGACAGGGGCCTACGAGCAGTACTTTT. Its translation: CASSTGQGPTSSTF.

The J gene is TRBJ1-2, the V gene TRBV20-1, with D perhaps matching TRBD1 (5 bases). The CDR3 has 12 amino acids. Trimming removed 6 bases from V and 4 bases from J, with 12 bases in between. Germline lookup yields CDR1 DFQATT and CDR2 SNEGSKA (reference sequence). Here the CDR3 DNA reads TGCAGTGCGAGCGGGGGGAGCTATGGCTACACCTTC. This codes for CSASGGSYGYTF.

This clonotype was detected only a few times. The CDR3 loop is CASGTSPDEQFF. The CDR3 nucleotides are TGTGCCTCCGGGACTAGCCCCGATGAGCAGTTCTTC. The rearrangement links TRBV10-3 to TRBJ2-1; TRBD2 matches at 9 bases. The CDR3 is made up of 12 amino acids. Losses at the gene ends were 11 bases for V and 8 bases for J; bases not matched to a gene: 7. The germline CDR1 and CDR2 sequences are ENHRY and SYGVKD.

V usage is TRBV10-3 and J usage is TRBJ2-7; D uncertain. Trimming left V 6 bases short and J 1 base short, with 7 bases between. Per germline, CDR1 ENHRY and CDR2 SYGVKD. CDR3 size: 12 residues. CDR3 protein: CAISETSYEQYF. The DNA for the CDR3 is TGTGCCATCAGCGAAACTTCCTACGAGCAGTACTTC.

The V gene is TRBV5-4, the J gene TRBJ2-7; D perhaps matches TRBD1 (6 bases). CDR1 is SGHNT, CDR2 YYREEE, per germline (reference sequence). The CDR3 is made up of 15 amino acids. Deletions cut 3 bases from V and 9 bases from J, with 22 bases between. CDR3 loop: CASSSAARQAFRQYF. The DNA of the CDR3 is TGTGCCAGCAGCTCGGCGGCACGACAGGCCTTTCGGCAGTACTTC.

This clonotype was detected only once. This chain links TRBV9 with TRBJ1-5; D unresolved. Germline CDR1 is SGDLS and CDR2 is YYNGEE. V lost 2 bases and J 11 bases, leaving 17 bases between the germline ends. The CDR3 has 14 residues. The chain's CDR3 is CASSVARLYNSQHF. The CDR3 DNA reads as TGTGCCAGCAGCGTCGCTCGCCTCTATAACTCCCAGCATTTT.

This clonotype has just one count. One junction end does not reproduce the germline sequence, and a read error may be involved. The gene calls are TRBV7-2 and TRBJ1-2; no reliable D call. Germline V CDR1 and CDR2: SGHTA, FQGNSA. The CDR3 spans 15 residues. CDR3 sequence (DNA): TGCGCCAGCAGCCAAGATTTAATAGCTTGTGATGGATACACCTTC. It translates to CASSQDLIACDGYTF.

In its sample, this clonotype was seen once. The rearrangement links TRBV5-5 to TRBJ2-7; D may match TRBD1 or TRBD2 (5 bases each). The CDR3 extends over 15 amino acids. Germline loops: CDR1 SGHKS, CDR2 YYEKEE (reference sequence). Trimming removed 6 bases from V and 0 bases from J, with 16 bases in between. CDR3 nucleotides: TGTGCCAGCAAGCCGGGACGGAGGCCCTCCTACGAGCAGTACTTC. This translates into CASKPGRRPSYEQYF. Based on the CDR3 plus reference TRBV5-5 and TRBJ2-7, the full variable domain is DAGVTQSPTHLIKTRGQQVTLRCSPISGHKSVSWYQQVLGQGPQFIFQYYEKEERGRGNFPDRFSARQFPNYSSELNVNALLLGDSALYLCASKPGRRPSYEQYFGPGTRLTVT.